These 25 T cell receptor beta chains were all obtained from the same sample, sequenced in a study of T cells in Graves' hyperthyroidism and ophthalmopathy. What was amplified from RNA transcripts were TCR beta CDR3 regions. A first-round RT-PCR of the TCR CDR3 used the HTBI primer set. TCRdb itself ran the multiplex PCR reads through MiXCR, one entry per CDR3 protein. Counted here are 500,000 to 600,000 distinct CDR3 sequences, roughly 17% occurring once; the ten biggest clones make up approximately 18%. Sequenced sample: blood. Source of these receptors: a woman between 18 and 30 years old with Graves' hyperthyroidism.

The rearrangement joins TRBV24-1 to TRBJ2-7; D tentatively reads TRBD1 or TRBD2 (5 bases each). The CDR3 has 15 amino acids. Trimming cost V 7 bases and J 4 bases, with 19 bases left between them. Per the germline V gene, CDR1 is KGHDR and CDR2 is SFDVKD. The CDR3 reads CATSETGQGLYEQYF. The CDR3 DNA follows: TGTGCCACCAGCGAAACGGGGCAGGGATTGTACGAGCAGTACTTC.

This clonotype has more than one count but fewer than ten. CDR3 coding DNA: TGCAGCGTTCCAAGGGTGGCAGGTCCTAGCACAGATACGCAGTATTTT. Protein: CSVPRVAGPSTDTQYF. The chain links TRBV29-1 to TRBJ2-3; D is ambiguous. Trimming took 5 bases from V and 0 from J, leaving 18 bases between them. The germline V gene has CDR1 SQVTM and CDR2 ANQGSEA. This CDR3 has 16 amino acids.

This clonotype was counted between two and nine times. The rearrangement joins TRBV14 to TRBJ2-3, with 8 bases that match TRBD2. J lost 10 bases, V lost 5 bases, and 11 bases had no gene match. This CDR3 comprises 14 residues. The germline gives CDR1 SGHDN, CDR2 FVKESK. For the CDR3, the DNA is TGTGCCAGCAGCGCGGGACTAGTACTTGGGGCGCAGTATTTT. Its translation: CASSAGLVLGAQYF.

This clonotype was seen a handful of times. The rearrangement uses TRBV10-2 and TRBJ1-2, with D perhaps matching TRBD1 (5 bases). V lost 10 bases to trimming and J lost 8 bases, with 11 bases between them. This CDR3 has 10 residues. Per germline, CDR1 WSHSY and CDR2 SAAADI. The CDR3 here is CATRDGGYTF. CDR3 bases: TGCGCCACCAGGGACGGGGGCTACACCTTC.

This clonotype was seen only a few times. The V gene is TRBV29-1, the J gene TRBJ2-7; 9 bases are shared with TRBD1. Germline V gene sequence: CDR1 SQVTM, CDR2 ANQGSEA. The CDR3 has 13 residues. The V and J ends lost 7 bases and 2 bases, in that order; junction bases with no gene match: 6. The CDR3: CSAGTGQTYEQYF. The CDR3 coding sequence is TGCAGCGCTGGGACAGGGCAGACCTACGAGCAGTACTTC.

V usage is TRBV12-3 or TRBV12-4 and J usage is TRBJ2-2; D remains unclear. Trimming pared 2 bases from V and 6 bases from J, leaving 10 bases between. The CDR3 totals 14 residues. CDR3 loop: CASSLNRPAGELFF. In nucleotides, the CDR3 is TGTGCCAGCAGTTTAAACCGACCCGCCGGGGAGCTGTTTTTT.

This clonotype was detected a few times. This rearrangement joins TRBV14 to TRBJ1-4; possible D gene TRBD1, 5 bases. The CDR3 spans 14 residues. The V gene's germline CDR1 is SGHDN and CDR2 FVKESK. Trimming removed 4 bases from V and 8 bases from J, with 14 bases in between. The CDR3 region has the DNA TGTGCCAGCAGCCCTCTAGGGGTGGAAGAAAAACTGTTTTTT. Translated: CASSPLGVEEKLFF.

The J gene is TRBJ1-1, the V gene TRBV7-3, with D perhaps TRBD1 (6 bases). Germline V CDR1 and CDR2: SGHTA, FQGTGA. The V end lost 6 bases, the J end lost 1 base, and 12 bases lay between the germline ends. The CDR3 is 14 residues long. The CDR3 loop is CASSTAGANTEAFF. Written as DNA, the CDR3 is TGTGCCAGCAGTACTGCGGGGGCGAACACTGAAGCTTTCTTT.

The sample holds many counts of this clonotype. One junction end does not reproduce the germline sequence, and a read error may be involved. The V gene is TRBV5-1, the J gene TRBJ2-5; D call uncertain. The CDR3 is made up of 11 amino acids. CDR1 SGHRS and CDR2 YFSETQ come from the germline V gene. This chain's CDR3 is CASSLEETQYF. For the CDR3, the DNA is TGTGCCAGCAGCTTAGAGGAGACCCAGTACTTC.

This clonotype occurred many times. The CDR3 nucleotides are TGTGCCAGTAGTCCGGGACTAGCGGGAGTAGTAGTCGAAGATACGCAGTATTTT. It encodes CASSPGLAGVVVEDTQYF. The V gene is TRBV19, the J gene TRBJ2-3; 14 positions agree with TRBD2. The ends lost 5 bases at V and 5 bases at J; junction bases unmatched: 12. The germline CDR1 and CDR2 sequences are LNHDA and SQIVND (reference sequence). The CDR3 contains 18 residues.

This clonotype was observed many times. The rearrangement uses TRBV11-3 and TRBJ2-2; D unresolved. Trimming removed 0 bases from V and 5 bases from J, with 4 bases in between. The CDR3 runs to 13 residues. The germline CDR1 and CDR2 sequences are SGHNT and YENEEA. Here the CDR3 DNA reads TGTGCCAGCAGCTTAGACCAAACCGGGGAGCTGTTTTTT. This codes for CASSLDQTGELFF.

In this sample, this clonotype turned up many times. The chain joins TRBV11-1 to TRBJ1-4; 8 nucleotides line up with TRBD1. This CDR3 is built from 15 residues. Germline CDR1 SGHAT, CDR2 FQDESV (reference sequence). V gave up 4 bases and J gave up 7 bases; unmatched junction bases: 8. The CDR3 DNA reads TGTGCCAGCAGCTCCGCCGGGACAGGCCCTGAAAAACTGTTTTTT. Its translation is CASSSAGTGPEKLFF.

The chain employs TRBV11-2 and TRBJ2-2; the D gene is possibly TRBD1 (5 bases). Trimming cost V 2 bases and J 1 base, with 11 bases left between them. CDR1 and CDR2 from the germline V gene are SGHAT and FQNNGV. This CDR3 is built from 16 residues. The CDR3 sequence is CASSLIDSLNTGELFF. DNA for the CDR3: TGTGCCAGCAGCTTAATTGACAGTCTGAACACCGGGGAGCTGTTTTTT.

The chain has TRBV29-1 and TRBJ2-5; 12 bases are shared with TRBD1. The V and J ends lost 1 base and 5 bases, in that order; junction bases with no gene match: 8. Germline V gene lookup returns CDR1 SQVTM and CDR2 ANQGSEA. The length of the CDR3 is 16 residues. The CDR3 DNA reads as TGCAGCGTTGAAGGAGGGACAGGGGGCTTCCGGGAGACCCAGTACTTC. Protein sequence: CSVEGGTGGFRETQYF. Drawing the rest from reference TRBV29-1 and TRBJ2-5, the complete variable domain is SAVISQKPSRDICQRGTSLTIQCQVDSQVTMMFWYRQQPGQSLTLIATANQGSEATYESGFVIDKFPISRPNLTFSTLTVSNMSPEDSSIYLCSVEGGTGGFRETQYFGPGTRLLVL.

With respect to this clonotype: A read error is possible here, since a much larger clone lies one base away. The chain uses TRBV20-1 and TRBJ2-5; TRBD2 is a possible D gene (6 bases). The CDR3 sequence is 15 residues long. Trimming cost V 2 bases and J 6 bases, with 19 bases left between them. The germline CDR1 and CDR2 sequences are DFQATT and SNEGSKA (reference sequence). The CDR3 loop is CSARLTGVIVKTQYF. The CDR3 bases are TGCAGTGCTAGACTTACGGGGGTGATAGTGAAGACCCAGTACTTC.

The table lists this clonotype with a few counts. This sequence joins TRBV20-1 and TRBJ2-5, with D hard to call. Germline assignment: CDR1 DFQATT and CDR2 SNEGSKA (reference sequence). The CDR3 length is 13 residues. With 7 bases removed from V and 1 base from J, the gap between germline ends came to 13 bases. CDR3 DNA: TGCAGTGTGAACAGAAACCTCCAAGAGACCCAGTACTTC. Its translation is CSVNRNLQETQYF.

This clonotype was observed at least ten times. The gene calls are TRBV2 and TRBJ2-3, with D tentatively TRBD1 (5 bases). The CDR3 contains 15 residues. Trimming removed 6 bases at V and 2 bases at J, with 15 bases between. CDR1 SNHLY and CDR2 FYNNEI come from the germline V gene. This CDR3 is CASRLTGIVTDTQYF. The CDR3 region has the DNA TGTGCCAGCAGACTAACAGGCATAGTCACAGATACGCAGTATTTT.

The chain joins TRBV13 to TRBJ2-1, with 12 bases that match TRBD2. Germline CDR1 and CDR2: PRHDT and FYEKMQ (reference sequence). This CDR3 region has 15 residues. Germline trimming cut 5 bases from V and 5 bases from J; bases unmatched to any gene: 4. The CDR3 DNA reads as TGTGCCAGCAGCCCCCGACTAGCGGGGGACAATGAGCAGTTCTTC. This sequence encodes CASSPRLAGDNEQFF.

This clonotype was detected many times. The chain uses TRBV20-1 and TRBJ2-1; D is perhaps TRBD2 (6 bases). CDR1 is DFQATT and CDR2 is SNEGSKA in the germline V gene (reference sequence). Trimming shortened V by 5 bases and J by 7 bases, and 18 bases separated the two germline ends. The CDR3 length is 14 residues. CDR3 nucleotides: TGCAGTGCTGCGAGGGACTCTATAGCAAATGAGCAGTTCTTC. Translating it yields CSAARDSIANEQFF.

This clonotype was detected many times. The V gene is TRBV28, the J gene TRBJ2-1, with a weak D call TRBD1 (5 bases). This CDR3 contains 13 residues. Trimming removed 6 bases at V and 5 bases at J, with 11 bases between. Germline-derived CDR1 and CDR2 are MDHEN and SYDVKM. In DNA, the CDR3 is TGTGCCAGCAGAACCGACAGCAACAATGAGCAGTTCTTC. The encoded protein is CASRTDSNNEQFF.

This clonotype was recorded once. The V and J genes are TRBV19 and TRBJ1-5, with D perhaps TRBD1 (5 bases). Germline CDR1 reads LNHDA; CDR2 reads SQIVND (reference sequence). Trimming cost V 0 bases and J 0 bases, with 18 bases left between them. The CDR3 covers 19 residues. The CDR3: CASSIDPARALISNQPQHF. In nucleotides, the CDR3 is TGTGCCAGTAGTATAGATCCGGCCAGGGCCTTGATTAGCAATCAGCCCCAGCATTTT.

This clonotype was found a few times. V and J are TRBV20-1 and TRBJ1-3; no reliable D call. V was shortened by 0 bases and J by 0 bases, with 12 bases between the two germline ends. CDR3 size: 16 residues. CDR1 is DFQATT and CDR2 is SNEGSKA in the germline V gene (reference sequence). The CDR3 DNA reads TGCAGTGCTAGAGATCGGTGGTCGAACTCTGGAAACACCATATATTTT. Translation gives CSARDRWSNSGNTIYF.

This clonotype showed up just a few times. The chain has TRBV7-9 and TRBJ1-1; D is ambiguous. V lost 5 bases, J lost 1 base, and 14 bases lay in between. The CDR3 consists of 15 residues. The germline V gene encodes CDR1 SEHNR and CDR2 FQNEAQ (reference sequence). CDR3 coding DNA: TGTGCCAGCAGCCCGGCAGGACGCGAGAACACTGAAGCTTTCTTT. Translated: CASSPAGRENTEAFF.

The rearrangement uses TRBV6-2 or TRBV6-3 and TRBJ1-5; TRBD1 agrees at 7 bases. The CDR3 contains 15 residues. The trim removed 0 bases at V and 6 bases at J, leaving 5 bases unmatched. In germline, CDR1 is MNHEY, CDR2 SVGEGT. The CDR3 DNA reads TGTGCCAGCAGTTACTCAGGGGGCGGGGGTCAGCCCCAGCATTTT. Residues: CASSYSGGGGQPQHF.

This rearrangement joins TRBV15 to TRBJ1-5; D is undetermined. This CDR3 is 13 amino acids long. CDR1 and CDR2 (germline): LNHNV, YYDKDF (reference sequence). Trimming took off 4 bases at V and 1 base at J, with 5 bases between the two ends. The CDR3 nucleotides are TGTGCCACCAGCACGGGAAGCAATCAGCCCCAGCATTTT. Protein: CATSTGSNQPQHF.